This TCR beta chain is from a study of beta chain features in type 1 diabetes. At the level of the study: Cells sorted and examined across all samples totaled almost 110 million. General study points: Shortening of TCRB CDR3s, moderate but significant, appeared in all four CD4+ subsets of Type 1 diabetes patients.

What was sequenced were expressed TCRB transcripts, since all of the isolated RNA had been reverse transcribed. Generated by immunoSEQ multiplex PCR, the TCRdb table keeps only in-frame clones and is missing some. This table has 300,000 to 350,000 clones, 13% appearing once. On this clone itself: Its antigen remains unidentified.

This CDR3 spans 13 amino acids. Germline V gene lookup returns CDR1 SNHLY and CDR2 FYNNEI. Between the trimmed V and J ends, which lost 6 bases and 4 bases, there was a span of 12 bases. The sequence was collected from a woman between 18 and 29 years old with type 1 diabetes. Sequenced input: naive CD4+ T cells from blood. V usage is TRBV2 and J usage is TRBJ1-2, with unresolved D. CDR3 sequence (DNA): TGTGCCAGCAGATCCGAGTTTAGCTATGGCTACACCTTC. Protein sequence: CASRSEFSYGYTF.